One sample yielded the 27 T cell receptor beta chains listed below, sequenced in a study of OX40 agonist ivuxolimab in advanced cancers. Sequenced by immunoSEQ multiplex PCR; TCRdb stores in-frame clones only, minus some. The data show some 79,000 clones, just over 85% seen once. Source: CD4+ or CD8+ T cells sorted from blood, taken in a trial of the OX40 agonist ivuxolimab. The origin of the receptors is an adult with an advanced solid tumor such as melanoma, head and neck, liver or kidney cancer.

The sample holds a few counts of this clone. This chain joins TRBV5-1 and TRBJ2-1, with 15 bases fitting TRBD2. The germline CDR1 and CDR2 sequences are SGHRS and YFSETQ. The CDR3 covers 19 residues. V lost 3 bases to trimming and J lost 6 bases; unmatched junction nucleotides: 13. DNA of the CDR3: TGCGCCAGCAGCTCCCCTGCGGGTGGACTAGCGGGAGGGCCCAATGAGCAGTTCTTC. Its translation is CASSSPAGGLAGGPNEQFF.

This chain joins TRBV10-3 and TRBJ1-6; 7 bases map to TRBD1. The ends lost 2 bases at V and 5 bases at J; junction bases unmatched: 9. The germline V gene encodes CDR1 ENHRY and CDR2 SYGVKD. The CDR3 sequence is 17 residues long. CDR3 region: CAISERDSELNNSPLHF. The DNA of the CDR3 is TGTGCCATCAGTGAGCGGGACAGCGAGTTAAATAATTCACCCCTCCACTTT.

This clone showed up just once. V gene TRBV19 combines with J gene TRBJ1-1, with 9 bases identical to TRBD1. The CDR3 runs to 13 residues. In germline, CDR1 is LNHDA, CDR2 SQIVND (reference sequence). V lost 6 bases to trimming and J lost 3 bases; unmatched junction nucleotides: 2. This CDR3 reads CASSRTGDTEAFF. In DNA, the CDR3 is TGTGCCAGTAGCCGGACAGGGGACACTGAAGCTTTCTTT. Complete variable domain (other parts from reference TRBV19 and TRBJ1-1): DGGITQSPKYLFRKEGQNVTLSCEQNLNHDAMYWYRQDPGQGLRLIYYSQIVNDFQKGDIAEGYSVSREKKESFPLTVTSAQKNPTAFYLCASSRTGDTEAFFGQGTRLTVV.

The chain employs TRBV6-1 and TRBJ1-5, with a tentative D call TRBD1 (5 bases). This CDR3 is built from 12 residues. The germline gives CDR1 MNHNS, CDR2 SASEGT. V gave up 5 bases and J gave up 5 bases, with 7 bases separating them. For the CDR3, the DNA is TGTGCCAGCAGTACACAGGATCAGCCCCAGCATTTT. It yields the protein CASSTQDQPQHF.

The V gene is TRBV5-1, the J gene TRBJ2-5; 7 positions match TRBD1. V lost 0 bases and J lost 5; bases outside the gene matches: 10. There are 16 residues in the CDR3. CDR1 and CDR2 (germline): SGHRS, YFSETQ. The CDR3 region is CASSLGHEGGGETQYF. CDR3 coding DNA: TGCGCCAGCAGCTTGGGTCATGAAGGGGGCGGGGAGACCCAGTACTTC. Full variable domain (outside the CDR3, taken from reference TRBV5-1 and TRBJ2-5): KAGVTQTPRYLIKTRGQQVTLSCSPISGHRSVSWYQQTPGQGLQFLFEYFSETQRNKGNFPGRFSGRQFSNSRSEMNVSTLELGDSALYLCASSLGHEGGGETQYFGPGTRLLVL.

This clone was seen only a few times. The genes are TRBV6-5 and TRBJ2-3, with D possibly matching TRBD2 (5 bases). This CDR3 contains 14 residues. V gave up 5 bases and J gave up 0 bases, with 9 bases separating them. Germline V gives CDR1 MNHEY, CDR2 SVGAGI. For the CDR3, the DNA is TGTGCCAGCAGTCGCAGGACTAGCACAGATACGCAGTATTTT. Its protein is CASSRRTSTDTQYF.

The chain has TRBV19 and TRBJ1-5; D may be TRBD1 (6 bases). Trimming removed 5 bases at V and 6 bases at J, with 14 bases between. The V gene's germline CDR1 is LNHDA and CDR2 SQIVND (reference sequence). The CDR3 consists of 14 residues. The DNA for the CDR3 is TGTGCCAGTAGTGACCGGGGGCTAGGTCAGCCCCAGCATTTT. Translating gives CASSDRGLGQPQHF.

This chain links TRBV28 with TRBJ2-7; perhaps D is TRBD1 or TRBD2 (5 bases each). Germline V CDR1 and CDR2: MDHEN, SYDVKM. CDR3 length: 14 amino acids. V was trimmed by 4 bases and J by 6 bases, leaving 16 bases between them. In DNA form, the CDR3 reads TGTGCCAGCAGTTCCCCCGGGACCGCGGGCGAGCAGTACTTC. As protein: CASSSPGTAGEQYF.

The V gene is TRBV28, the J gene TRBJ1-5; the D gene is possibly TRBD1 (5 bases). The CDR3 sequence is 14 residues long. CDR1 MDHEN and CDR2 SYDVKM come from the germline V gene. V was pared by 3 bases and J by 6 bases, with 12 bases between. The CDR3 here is CASSFQAGSQPQHF. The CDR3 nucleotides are TGTGCCAGCAGTTTTCAGGCAGGGAGTCAGCCCCAGCATTTT.

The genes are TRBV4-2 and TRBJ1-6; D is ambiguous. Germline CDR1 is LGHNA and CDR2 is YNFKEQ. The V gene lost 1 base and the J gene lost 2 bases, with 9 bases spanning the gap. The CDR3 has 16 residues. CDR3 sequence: CASSQAEDAYNSPLHF. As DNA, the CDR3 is TGTGCCAGCAGCCAAGCCGAGGACGCCTATAATTCACCCCTCCACTTT.

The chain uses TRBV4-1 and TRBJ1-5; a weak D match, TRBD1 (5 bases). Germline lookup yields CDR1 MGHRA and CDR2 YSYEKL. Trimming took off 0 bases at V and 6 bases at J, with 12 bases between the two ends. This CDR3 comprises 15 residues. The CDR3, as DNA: TGCGCCAGCAGCCAAGATGTGGGGCTTTTTCAGCCCCAGCATTTT. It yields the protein CASSQDVGLFQPQHF.

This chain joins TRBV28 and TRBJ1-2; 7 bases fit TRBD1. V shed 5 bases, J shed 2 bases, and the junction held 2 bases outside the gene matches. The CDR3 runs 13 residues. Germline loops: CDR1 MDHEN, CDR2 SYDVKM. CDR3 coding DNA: TGTGCCAGCAGTGGACAGGAAAACTATGGCTACACCTTC. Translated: CASSGQENYGYTF.

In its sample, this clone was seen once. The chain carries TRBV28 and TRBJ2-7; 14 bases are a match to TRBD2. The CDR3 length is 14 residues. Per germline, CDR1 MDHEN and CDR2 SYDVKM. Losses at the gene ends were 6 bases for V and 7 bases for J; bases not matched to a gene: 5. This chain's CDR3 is CASSRLAGGREQYF. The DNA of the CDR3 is TGTGCCAGCAGCCGACTAGCGGGAGGGAGAGAGCAGTACTTC.

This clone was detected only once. CDR3 DNA: TGTGCCAGCAGTTTGGGGACAGGGGCCCCCAATGAGCAGTTCTTC. This codes for CASSLGTGAPNEQFF. The V and J genes are TRBV6-1 and TRBJ2-1; TRBD1 matches at 10 bases. J was trimmed by 6 bases and V by 5 bases; bases with no gene match: 7. Germline V lookup: CDR1 MNHNS, CDR2 SASEGT. The CDR3 has 15 amino acids.

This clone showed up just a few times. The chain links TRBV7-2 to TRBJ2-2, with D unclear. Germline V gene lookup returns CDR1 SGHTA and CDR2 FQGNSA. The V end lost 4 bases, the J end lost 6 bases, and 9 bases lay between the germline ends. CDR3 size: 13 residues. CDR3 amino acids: CASSYNGAGELFF. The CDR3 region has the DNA TGTGCCAGCAGCTACAATGGGGCCGGGGAGCTGTTTTTT.

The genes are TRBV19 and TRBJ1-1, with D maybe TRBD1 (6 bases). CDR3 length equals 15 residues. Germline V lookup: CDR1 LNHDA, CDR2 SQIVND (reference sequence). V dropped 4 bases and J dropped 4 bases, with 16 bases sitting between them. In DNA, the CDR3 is TGTGCCAGTAGTACCGCCGGGAGGGGGACCACTGAAGCTTTCTTT. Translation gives CASSTAGRGTTEAFF.

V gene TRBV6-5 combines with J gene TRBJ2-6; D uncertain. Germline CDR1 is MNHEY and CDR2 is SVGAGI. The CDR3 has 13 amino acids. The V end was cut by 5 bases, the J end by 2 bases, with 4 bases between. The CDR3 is CASSSTGANVLTF. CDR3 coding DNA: TGTGCCAGCAGTAGTACTGGGGCCAACGTCCTGACTTTC.

The CDR3 DNA reads as TGTGCCATCAGTACCGGGACTACCTCCTACGAGCAGTACTTC. Its protein is CAISTGTTSYEQYF. V usage is TRBV10-3 and J usage is TRBJ2-7; 7 positions agree with TRBD2. Germline V gene sequence: CDR1 ENHRY, CDR2 SYGVKD. This CDR3 spans 14 amino acids. V lost 5 bases to trimming and J lost 0 bases; unmatched junction nucleotides: 4.

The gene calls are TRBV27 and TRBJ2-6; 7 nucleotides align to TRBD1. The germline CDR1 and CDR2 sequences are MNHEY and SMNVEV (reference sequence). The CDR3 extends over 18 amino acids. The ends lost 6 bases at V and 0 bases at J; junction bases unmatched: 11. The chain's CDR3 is CASSPTGEVRSGANVLTF. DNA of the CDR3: TGTGCCAGCAGCCCCACAGGGGAAGTCCGCTCTGGGGCCAACGTCCTGACTTTC.

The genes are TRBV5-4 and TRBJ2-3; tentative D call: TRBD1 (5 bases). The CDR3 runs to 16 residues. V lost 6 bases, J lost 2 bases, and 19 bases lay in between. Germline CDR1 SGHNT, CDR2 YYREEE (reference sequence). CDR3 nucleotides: TGTGCCAGCACCATTTCCGCGAGGACACTCACAGATACGCAGTATTTT. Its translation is CASTISARTLTDTQYF. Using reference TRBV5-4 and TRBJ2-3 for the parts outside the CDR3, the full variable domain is ETGVTQSPTHLIKTRGQQVTLRCSSQSGHNTVSWYQQALGQGPQFIFQYYREEENGRGNFPPRFSGLQFPNYSSELNVNALELDDSALYLCASTISARTLTDTQYFGPGTRLTVL.

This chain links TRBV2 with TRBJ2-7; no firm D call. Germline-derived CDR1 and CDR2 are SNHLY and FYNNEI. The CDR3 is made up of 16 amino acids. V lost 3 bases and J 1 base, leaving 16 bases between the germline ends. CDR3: CASSDTAWVRSYEQYF. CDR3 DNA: TGTGCCAGCAGTGATACAGCCTGGGTGCGGTCCTACGAGCAGTACTTC.

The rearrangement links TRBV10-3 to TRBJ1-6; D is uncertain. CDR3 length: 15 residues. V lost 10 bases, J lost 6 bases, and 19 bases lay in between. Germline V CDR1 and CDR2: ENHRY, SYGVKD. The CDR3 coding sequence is TGTGCCACTATGATACGGGGAGGCCCTAATTCACCCCTCCACTTT. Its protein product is CATMIRGGPNSPLHF.

CDR3 sequence reads: CAWSVWGRGGSYEQYF. The CDR3 nucleotides are TGTGCCTGGAGTGTATGGGGCCGCGGGGGTTCCTACGAGCAGTACTTC. The chain links TRBV30 to TRBJ2-7, with 7 nucleotides matching TRBD2. Germline assignment: CDR1 GTSNPN and CDR2 SVGIG (reference sequence). J was trimmed by 1 base and V by 0 bases; bases with no gene match: 9. CDR3 size: 16 residues.

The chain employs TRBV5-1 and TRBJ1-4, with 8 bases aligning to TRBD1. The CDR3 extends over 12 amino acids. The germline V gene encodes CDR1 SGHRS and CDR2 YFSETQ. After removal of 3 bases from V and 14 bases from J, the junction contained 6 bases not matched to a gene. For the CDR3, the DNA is TGCGCCAGCAGCTGGGGGACAGGAGATCTGTTTTTT. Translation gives CASSWGTGDLFF.

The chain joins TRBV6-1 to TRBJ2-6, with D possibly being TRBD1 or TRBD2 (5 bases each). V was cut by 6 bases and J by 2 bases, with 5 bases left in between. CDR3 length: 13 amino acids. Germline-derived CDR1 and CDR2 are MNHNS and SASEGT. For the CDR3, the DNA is TGTGCCAGCAGGGGGGCTGGGGCCAACGTCCTGACTTTC. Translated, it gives CASRGAGANVLTF.

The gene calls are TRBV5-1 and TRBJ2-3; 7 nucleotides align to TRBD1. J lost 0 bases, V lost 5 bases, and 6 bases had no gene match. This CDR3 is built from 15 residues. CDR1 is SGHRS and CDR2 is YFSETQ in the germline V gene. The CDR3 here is CASREQGKSTDTQYF. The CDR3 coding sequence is TGCGCCAGCAGGGAACAGGGGAAGAGCACAGATACGCAGTATTTT.

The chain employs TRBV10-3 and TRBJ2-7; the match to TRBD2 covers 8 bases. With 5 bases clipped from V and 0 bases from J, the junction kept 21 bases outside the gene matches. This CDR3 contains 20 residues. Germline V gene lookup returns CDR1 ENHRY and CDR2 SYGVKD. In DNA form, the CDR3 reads TGTGCCATCAGTTTCTCTCGTAGCGGGGATGAGAACCCAAGCTCCTACGAGCAGTACTTC. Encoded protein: CAISFSRSGDENPSSYEQYF.